This entry lists 18 T cell receptor beta chains sequenced from one sample in a study of T cell repertoires in cytomegalovirus infection. TCRdb analysed the reads with MiXCR anew, one entry per CDR3 protein. The sample records around 900,000 distinct CDR3 sequences, approximately 33% being singletons. Antigen specificity for these receptors is unknown. The sequences come from cultured CD8+ T cells from PBMCs, collected from culture after CMV antigen stimulation. All receptors derive from a human donor in good health (CMV status not recorded). Some clones in this sample may be carry-over from other donors' samples.

The chain employs TRBV7-4 and TRBJ2-2; tentatively, D is TRBD2 (5 bases). Looked up from germline, CDR1 is SGHVT and CDR2 is SQSDAQ. The CDR3 spans 15 residues. With 4 bases removed from V and 5 bases from J, the gap between germline ends came to 14 bases. In DNA form, the CDR3 reads TGTGCCAGCAGCTCTCGGGATGTTGGAACCGGGGAGCTGTTTTTT. Translation: CASSSRDVGTGELFF. The variable domain in full, completed from reference TRBV7-4 and TRBJ2-2, reads GAGVSQSPRYKVAKRGRDVALRCDSISGHVTLYWYRQTLGQGSEVLTYSQSDAQRDKSGRPSGRFSAERPERSVSTLKIQRTEQGDSAVYLCASSSRDVGTGELFFGEGSRLTVL.

V gene TRBV6-2 or TRBV6-3 combines with J gene TRBJ1-2, with 9 nucleotides matching TRBD1. The junction had 17 bases not matched to a gene; V was cut back by 6 bases and J by 3 bases. The CDR3 is 18 residues long. CDR1 is MNHEY, CDR2 SVGEGT, per germline. Here the CDR3 reads CASRSPGQGTEGDYGYTF. CDR3 DNA: TGTGCCAGCAGGTCTCCGGGACAGGGAACGGAGGGGGACTATGGCTACACCTTC.

In its sample, this clonotype was seen many times. This chain uses TRBV12-3 or TRBV12-4 with TRBJ1-2; tentative D call: TRBD1 (5 bases). V shed 6 bases and J shed 5 bases, with 13 bases lying between them. The CDR3 covers 13 residues. The CDR3 is CASSPGKGYGYTF. The CDR3 region has the DNA TGTGCCAGCAGCCCCGGTAAGGGGTATGGCTACACCTTC.

The sample holds many counts of this clonotype. The chain combines TRBV7-8 with TRBJ1-5, with TRBD1 matching over 7 bases. The CDR3 spans 16 residues. Germline V CDR1 and CDR2: SGHVS, FQNEAQ. Trimming took 1 base from V and 3 from J; bases not matched to a gene: 6. Here the CDR3 DNA reads TGTGCCAGCAGCTTAGAGACAGGGTTCGACAATCAGCCCCAGCATTTT. Its translation: CASSLETGFDNQPQHF.

This clonotype has a single count. This sequence may be a read error, since a much larger clone differs from it by one base. This chain uses TRBV7-8 with TRBJ2-3; no definite D call. V was shortened by 6 bases and J by 1 base, with 8 bases between the two germline ends. This CDR3 spans 13 amino acids. The germline V gene encodes CDR1 SGHVS and CDR2 FQNEAQ. CDR3 nucleotides: TGTGCCAGCAGAAAAGAGCGCACAGATACGCAGTATTTT. This sequence encodes CASRKERTDTQYF.

This clonotype was observed a few times. The chain carries TRBV19 and TRBJ1-1; D perhaps matches TRBD1 (6 bases). CDR3 length: 11 amino acids. Germline V gene sequence: CDR1 LNHDA, CDR2 SQIVND (reference sequence). The CDR3 loop is CAAEGGLEAFF. CDR3 DNA sequence: TGTGCAGCCGAAGGGGGTCTTGAAGCTTTCTTT. The full variable domain, its missing parts supplied by reference TRBV19 and TRBJ1-1, is DGGITQSPKYLFRKEGQNVTLSCEQNLNHDAMYWYRQDPGQGLRLIYYSQIVNDFQKGDIAEGYSVSREKKESFPLTVTSAQKNPTAFYLCAAEGGLEAFFGQGTRLTVV.

J is TRBJ1-5 and V is TRBV23-1, with D tentatively TRBD1 (5 bases). TRBV23-1 is assigned to the ORF class and has an uncertain function. The CDR3 totals 16 residues. V lost 4 bases, J lost 3 bases, and 16 bases lay in between. CDR3 nucleotides: TGCGCCAGCAGTCCCCCCTGGGCAGGGAACAATCAGCCCCAGCATTTT. Translating it yields CASSPPWAGNNQPQHF.

The J gene is TRBJ2-2, the V gene TRBV4-1, with D hard to call. V was shortened by 2 bases and J by 1 base, with 11 bases between the two germline ends. CDR1 MGHRA and CDR2 YSYEKL come from the germline V gene. The CDR3 is 16 amino acids. CDR3 nucleotides: TGCGCCAGCAGCCAAAAAGTGGGCCGGAACACCGGGGAGCTGTTTTTT. Amino acids: CASSQKVGRNTGELFF.

V is TRBV4-1 and J is TRBJ2-5, with D unresolved. This CDR3 spans 13 amino acids. The germline V gene encodes CDR1 MGHRA and CDR2 YSYEKL. V shed 1 base and J shed 6 bases, with 9 bases lying between them. The CDR3 here is CASSQVTLKTQYF. The CDR3 DNA reads TGCGCCAGCAGCCAAGTTACGTTGAAGACCCAGTACTTC.

The J gene is TRBJ1-1, the V gene TRBV6-1; no clear D. V was pared by 7 bases and J by 0 bases, with 6 bases between. Per germline, CDR1 MNHNS and CDR2 SASEGT. This CDR3 has 12 amino acids. The CDR3 reads CASTAMNTEAFF. For the CDR3, the DNA is TGTGCCAGCACGGCTATGAACACTGAAGCTTTCTTT.

This clonotype has a handful of counts. The chain carries TRBV6-2 or TRBV6-3 and TRBJ2-2, with a possible D match to TRBD2 (5 bases). This CDR3 has 12 amino acids. Deletions cut 10 bases from V and 4 bases from J, with 10 bases between. The V gene's germline CDR1 is MNHEY and CDR2 SVGEGT. This chain's CDR3 is CATAGLTGELFF. In DNA form, the CDR3 reads TGTGCCACCGCCGGACTCACCGGGGAGCTGTTTTTT.

The J gene is TRBJ2-7, the V gene TRBV7-9; D call uncertain. This CDR3 is 11 amino acids long. Germline V gene sequence: CDR1 SEHNR, CDR2 FQNEAQ (reference sequence). V was pared by 10 bases and J by 1 base, with 8 bases between. The CDR3 loop is CAIQVSYEQYF. For the CDR3, the DNA is TGTGCCATCCAGGTGTCCTACGAGCAGTACTTC.

The gene calls are TRBV7-9 and TRBJ1-2; 11 nucleotides agree with TRBD1. The germline CDR1 and CDR2 sequences are SEHNR and FQNEAQ (reference sequence). The CDR3 runs to 15 residues. V shed 5 bases, J shed 6 bases, and the junction held 8 bases outside the gene matches. The CDR3 spells CASSPGQGAIDGYTF. The CDR3 DNA reads TGTGCCAGCAGCCCCGGACAGGGGGCGATAGATGGCTACACCTTC.

This clonotype was seen a handful of times. J is TRBJ1-1 and V is TRBV6-2 or TRBV6-3; no definite D call. With 8 bases removed from V and 6 bases from J, the gap between germline ends came to 13 bases. CDR3 length: 12 residues. Germline V gives CDR1 MNHEY, CDR2 SVGEGT. The CDR3 bases are TGTGCCAGCGGGGTTCTCATGGCTGAAGCTTTCTTT. It translates to CASGVLMAEAFF.

This clonotype was found a few times. This rearrangement joins TRBV6-2 or TRBV6-3 to TRBJ1-1; D gene uncertain. V lost 2 bases and J lost 8, with 9 bases in between. CDR1 and CDR2 (germline): MNHEY, SVGEGT. This CDR3 has 12 residues. Here the CDR3 reads CASSYHSSEAFF. Written as DNA, the CDR3 is TGTGCCAGCAGTTACCACAGCTCAGAAGCTTTCTTT.

The chain has TRBV7-9 and TRBJ1-2; D ambiguous. The V gene's germline CDR1 is SEHNR and CDR2 FQNEAQ (reference sequence). Trimming took off 7 bases at V and 2 bases at J, with 17 bases between the two ends. This CDR3 has 15 amino acids. In DNA form, the CDR3 reads TGTGCCAGCACCGCGAGGGCCAGCTTAAACTATGGCTACACCTTC. It codes for CASTARASLNYGYTF.

The chain carries TRBV4-1 and TRBJ2-1; D gene ambiguous. Per germline, CDR1 MGHRA and CDR2 YSYEKL. Trimming stripped 1 base from V and 10 bases from J, with 14 bases between. This CDR3 has 14 amino acids. CDR3: CASSQVQVGKEQFF. CDR3 DNA sequence: TGCGCCAGCAGCCAAGTACAAGTTGGGAAGGAGCAGTTCTTC.

The chain employs TRBV2 and TRBJ1-1; D unclear. Per the germline V gene, CDR1 is SNHLY and CDR2 is FYNNEI. Trimming pared 0 bases from V and 7 bases from J, leaving 12 bases between. The CDR3 extends over 14 amino acids. In DNA, the CDR3 is TGTGCCAGCAGTGAAGCGCTTCGGAAGGGTGAAGCTTTCTTT. Its protein is CASSEALRKGEAFF.